A selection of T cell receptor beta chains follows, all from one sample in a study of T cell responses to AZD1222 COVID-19 vaccine. Sequenced by immunoSEQ multiplex PCR; TCRdb stores in-frame clones only, minus some. The sample includes more than 90,000 clones, roughly 86% of them seen just once. Sequencing used peripheral blood, obtained 28 days after the second AZD1222 dose. The receptors were sampled from an adult who received the AZD1222 COVID-19 vaccine. Each CDR3 is given with its conserved first and last residue. D genes are given only for firm matches.

TRBJ2-1 TRBV7-8 NA CASSRGEGAGYNEQFF
TRBJ1-5 TRBV9 NA CASSPTGADQPQHF
TRBJ2-7 TRBV10-2 NA CASSESGRGYEQYF
TRBJ2-7 TRBV10-2 NA CASSEASGSEQYF
TRBJ2-7 TRBV6-5 NA CASSKDMREEYEQYF
TRBJ1-1 TRBV7-9 NA CASSLTENTEAFF
TRBJ2-1 TRBV7-2 NA CASSLDQRPKQFF
TRBJ1-4 TRBV12-3/TRBV12-4 NA CASSTQAEKLFF
TRBJ2-3 TRBV7-2 NA CASSLAKDSTQYF
TRBJ2-7 TRBV27 TRBD1 CASRSARDRPREQYF
TRBJ1-1 TRBV12-3/TRBV12-4 NA CASSFENTEAFF
TRBJ2-7 TRBV6-7 NA CASSTYDRDNEQYF
TRBJ1-3 TRBV5-1 TRBD1 CASSLYPETGRTGNTIYF